The 3 T cell receptor beta chains given below trace back to one sample, sequenced in a study of blood T cell repertoires in COVID-19. The data were produced by immunoSEQ multiplex PCR, yet TCRdb's version contains in-frame clones alone and is incomplete. The sample holds roughly 220,000 clones, approximately 82% seen once. The material sequenced was PBMCs or T cells enriched from blood (not recorded which). The origin of the receptors is a middle-aged man who had recovered from COVID-19.

This rearrangement joins TRBV19 to TRBJ2-7; 9 nucleotides agree with TRBD2. Germline-derived CDR1 and CDR2 are LNHDA and SQIVND (reference sequence). This CDR3 is 15 amino acids long. J was trimmed by 3 bases and V by 6 bases; bases with no gene match: 9. The CDR3 is CASSPRAGGIYEQYF. In nucleotides, the CDR3 is TGTGCCAGTAGCCCGAGAGCGGGAGGTATCTACGAGCAGTACTTC.

The chain uses TRBV28 and TRBJ1-1; perhaps TRBD1 as D (6 bases). Germline CDR1 reads MDHEN; CDR2 reads SYDVKM. The ends were cut back, 6 bases at V and 5 bases at J, with 13 bases in the middle. The CDR3 has 13 residues. The CDR3 loop is CASRTTGRTEAFF. CDR3 DNA: TGTGCCAGCAGGACGACAGGTCGGACTGAAGCTTTCTTT. Supplemented by reference TRBV28 and TRBJ1-1, the full variable domain reads DVKVTQSSRYLVKRTGEKVFLECVQDMDHENMFWYRQDPGLGLRLIYFSYDVKMKEKGDIPEGYSVSREKKERFSLILESASTNQTSMYLCASRTTGRTEAFFGQGTRLTVV.

This sequence joins TRBV18 and TRBJ1-1; D unresolved. This CDR3 is 14 amino acids long. The germline V gene has CDR1 KGHSH and CDR2 LQKENI. The germline V and J ends were trimmed by 3 bases and 4 bases, with 12 bases remaining between them. Here the CDR3 reads CASSPERVPTEAFF. As DNA, the CDR3 is TGTGCCAGCTCACCGGAACGGGTTCCCACTGAAGCTTTCTTT.